This TCR beta chain was found in a study of monozygotic twins with inflammatory bowel disease. UMIs incorporating a 6-nucleotide sample barcode were appended by means of template switching. No DNA is given; TCRdb re-called the 5' RACE reads and lists each CDR3 protein once. Across some 400,000 distinct CDR3 sequences, the top ten clones capture 2.4% of the sample. Germline CDR1 reads SNHLY; CDR2 reads FYNNEI. The CDR3 covers 15 residues. One blood sample of 2 to 2.5 ml was taken from each donor. Sequenced sample: blood. The receptor was derived from a human donor with ulcerative colitis or Crohn's disease, or a healthy co-twin of an affected twin (not recorded which). V and J are TRBV2 and TRBJ2-5. CDR3 residues: CASSEYIRLQETQYF.